One and the same sample provided the 27 T cell receptor beta chains below, sequenced in a study of cytomegalovirus exposure and HLA in healthy donors. Use of 60 Vbeta and 13 Jbeta primers characterized the PCR. The protocol was immunoSEQ multiplex PCR, while the TCRdb copy is restricted to in-frame clones and leaves out a portion. The data contain about 220,000 clones, over 80% of them singletons. Sequencing was carried out using PBMCs. The source is a boy aged 2 to 10 in good health and CMV-seronegative.

The chain has TRBV7-2 and TRBJ2-7; 9 nucleotides agree with TRBD2. The CDR3 sequence is 15 residues long. With 5 bases clipped from V and 6 bases from J, the junction kept 11 bases outside the gene matches. Germline CDR1 is SGHTA and CDR2 is FQGNSA. CDR3 sequence reads: CASSPGVAGVSEQYF. The CDR3 DNA reads TGTGCCAGCAGCCCGGGGGTAGCGGGAGTCTCCGAGCAGTACTTC.

This chain connects TRBV30 to TRBJ2-1; D perhaps matches TRBD2 (6 bases). The germline V and J ends were trimmed by 4 bases and 6 bases, with 13 bases remaining between them. Germline CDR1 reads GTSNPN; CDR2 reads SVGIG (reference sequence). The CDR3 contains 13 residues. The CDR3, as DNA: TGTGCCTGGATTCCCGGGAGACGCAATGAGCAGTTCTTC. It yields the protein CAWIPGRRNEQFF.

The J gene is TRBJ2-7, the V gene TRBV21-1; whether TRBD1, the table's D call, matches the DNA was not checked. TRBV21-1 is a pseudogene segment. This CDR3 contains 16 residues. The CDR3 protein is CASSPKPDTYSYEQYF. The CDR3 nucleotides are TGTGCCAGCAGCCCAAAGCCGGACACCTACTCCTACGAGCAGTACTTC.

The V call is TRBV5-4, the J call TRBJ1-1; tentative D call: TRBD1 (6 bases). Germline-derived CDR1 and CDR2 are SGHNT and YYREEE (reference sequence). V was pared by 3 bases and J by 3 bases, with 12 bases between. The CDR3 has 14 amino acids. The CDR3 coding sequence is TGTGCCAGCAGCTGGACGTACAGGGACACTGAAGCTTTCTTT. Its translation is CASSWTYRDTEAFF.

The chain employs TRBV30 and TRBJ1-2; maybe TRBD1 (5 bases). The CDR3 spans 9 residues. CDR1 is GTSNPN, CDR2 SVGIG, per germline (reference sequence). The V end was cut by 7 bases, the J end by 8 bases, with 8 bases between. The CDR3 spells CALGVGYTF. Here the CDR3 DNA reads TGTGCCTTAGGGGTCGGCTACACCTTC.

In this sample, this clone turned up a few times. This sequence joins TRBV6-5 and TRBJ2-7; 8 nucleotides agree with TRBD2. The CDR3 totals 13 residues. The V segment lost 8 bases and the J segment 5 bases; nucleotides outside the gene matches: 8. The germline gives CDR1 MNHEY, CDR2 SVGAGI. DNA of the CDR3: TGTGCCAGCGGTCGGGGGGGCATGCACGAGCAGTACTTC. Encoded protein: CASGRGGMHEQYF.

This chain joins TRBV19 and TRBJ2-2, with TRBD2 matching over 9 bases. CDR1 and CDR2 (germline): LNHDA, SQIVND (reference sequence). V shed 5 bases, J shed 10 bases, and the junction held 11 bases outside the gene matches. The CDR3 loop spans 15 amino acids. The CDR3 region is CASSDPSGTRKELFF. The CDR3 nucleotides read TGTGCCAGTAGTGATCCTAGCGGGACGCGAAAGGAGCTGTTTTTT.

The chain uses TRBV11-2 and TRBJ1-1, with 7 bases that match TRBD1. CDR1 and CDR2 (germline): SGHAT, FQNNGV. The CDR3 is made up of 16 amino acids. V dropped 0 bases and J dropped 6; count of bases not matched to a gene: 10. The CDR3 is CASSLDLAGGYAEAFF. CDR3 in DNA: TGTGCCAGCAGCTTAGATCTAGCAGGGGGTTACGCTGAAGCTTTCTTT. The full variable domain, rest sourced from reference TRBV11-2 and TRBJ1-1, is EAGVAQSPRYKIIEKRQSVAFWCNPISGHATLYWYQQILGQGPKLLIQFQNNGVVDDSQLPKDRFSAERLKGVDSTLKIQPAKLEDSAVYLCASSLDLAGGYAEAFFGQGTRLTVV.

The chain couples TRBV30 to TRBJ1-2, with 11 bases aligning to TRBD1. CDR3 length: 13 residues. Germline trimming cut 5 bases from V and 6 bases from J; bases unmatched to any gene: 5. Germline V gene sequence: CDR1 GTSNPN, CDR2 SVGIG (reference sequence). The CDR3 sequence: CAWGGDRGDGYTF. CDR3 bases: TGTGCCTGGGGCGGGGACAGGGGGGATGGCTACACCTTC.

There are a few counts of this clone. One end of the junction varies from germline; a read error may be responsible. The gene calls are TRBV7-7 and TRBJ2-5, with 10 positions matching TRBD2. Germline V lookup: CDR1 SSHAT, CDR2 FNYEAQ (reference sequence). The CDR3 contains 16 residues. The CDR3 loop is CASSLGGAGGGETQYF. The CDR3 coding sequence is TGTGCTAGCAGCTTAGGGGGAGCGGGAGGGGGCGAGACCCAGTACTTC.

The V and J genes are TRBV6-5 and TRBJ1-2; TRBD1 matches 9 bases. V trimming: 0 bases; J trimming: 5 bases; junction bases outside the gene matches: 4. The V gene's germline CDR1 is MNHEY and CDR2 SVGAGI. The CDR3 loop spans 15 amino acids. CDR3 amino acids: CASSYSGGQGYGYTF. The CDR3 DNA reads as TGTGCCAGCAGTTACTCGGGGGGACAGGGATATGGCTACACCTTC.

This chain links TRBV11-2 with TRBJ2-5; 7 bases line up with TRBD2. Trimming removed 3 bases from V and 0 bases from J; junction bases left unmatched: 4. There are 15 residues in the CDR3. Looked up from germline, CDR1 is SGHAT and CDR2 is FQNNGV. The CDR3 here is CASSFGLGDQETQYF. DNA of the CDR3: TGTGCCAGCAGCTTCGGACTAGGAGACCAAGAGACCCAGTACTTC.

This chain links TRBV30 with TRBJ2-3; D gene unclear. The CDR3 is made up of 13 amino acids. V was clipped by 0 bases and J by 2 bases, with 6 bases between them. In germline, CDR1 is GTSNPN, CDR2 SVGIG (reference sequence). The CDR3, as DNA: TGTGCCTGGAGTGTAGTAGACACAGATACGCAGTATTTT. This encodes CAWSVVDTDTQYF.

The CDR3 reads CASSLAETGFSGNTIYF. The DNA of the CDR3 is TGTGCCAGCAGCTTAGCGGAGACCGGATTCTCTGGAAACACCATATATTTT. The J gene is TRBJ1-3, the V gene TRBV7-6; D is uncertain. Trimming left V 0 bases short and J 0 bases short, with 12 bases between. CDR1 is SGHVS, CDR2 FNYEAQ, per germline. The CDR3 totals 17 residues.

The gene calls are TRBV7-9 and TRBJ1-2; the match to TRBD1 covers 8 bases. V shed 5 bases and J 3 bases; nucleotides not matched to a gene: 8. The CDR3 runs to 15 residues. The germline V gene has CDR1 SEHNR and CDR2 FQNEAQ (reference sequence). The CDR3 reads CASSNPSGQDYGYTF. As DNA, the CDR3 is TGTGCCAGCAGCAATCCCTCGGGACAGGACTATGGCTACACCTTC.

CDR3 protein: CASSYRRGSNTEAFF. The CDR3 DNA is TGTGCCAGCAGCTACAGAAGGGGGAGTAACACTGAAGCTTTCTTT. V is TRBV5-4 and J is TRBJ1-1, with a weak D call TRBD1 (6 bases). Trimming removed 3 bases from V and 2 bases from J, with 14 bases in between. Germline CDR1 reads SGHNT; CDR2 reads YYREEE (reference sequence). The CDR3 length is 15 residues.

The rearrangement joins TRBV6-5 to TRBJ1-2; TRBD1 matches 7 bases. The CDR3 sequence is 14 residues long. V trimming: 8 bases; J trimming: 4 bases; junction bases outside the gene matches: 10. CDR1 and CDR2 (germline): MNHEY, SVGAGI. CDR3 coding DNA: TGTGCCAGCCGAGAGGGGGCCTCAACCTATGGCTACACCTTC. It encodes CASREGASTYGYTF.

The V gene is TRBV15, the J gene TRBJ1-2; 8 bases agree with TRBD1. V was pared by 4 bases and J by 8 bases, with 21 bases of the junction left unmatched. CDR1 and CDR2 (germline): LNHNV, YYDKDF (reference sequence). The CDR3 covers 18 residues. The DNA for the CDR3 is TGTGCCACCAGCACCAATCCGGGACAGGCCTGGGGGGGTGGGGGCTACACCTTC. Encoded protein: CATSTNPGQAWGGGGYTF.

The chain couples TRBV11-2 to TRBJ1-5; D gene ambiguous. Germline V gives CDR1 SGHAT, CDR2 FQNNGV. The CDR3 runs 12 residues. V shed 3 bases and J shed 5 bases, with 5 bases lying between them. CDR3 nucleotides: TGTGCCAGCAGCTTCCTAGATCAGCCCCAGCATTTT. Residues: CASSFLDQPQHF.

Concerning this clone itself: This CDR3 is also generated by other DNA sequences in the sample. The DNA of the CDR3 is TGTGCCAGCAGTTACTCGACTAGCGGGACCACAGATACGCAGTATTTT. Translation gives CASSYSTSGTTDTQYF. The rearrangement uses TRBV6-5 and TRBJ2-3; 11 bases agree with TRBD2. The CDR3 loop spans 16 amino acids. V gave up 0 bases and J gave up 2 bases; unmatched junction bases: 1. CDR1 MNHEY and CDR2 SVGAGI come from the germline V gene.

V is TRBV19 and J is TRBJ1-5; D is undetermined. CDR1 and CDR2 from the germline V gene are LNHDA and SQIVND (reference sequence). V was pared by 4 bases and J by 6 bases, with 10 bases between. This CDR3 has 13 residues. The CDR3: CASSTAGIQPQHF. The CDR3 coding sequence is TGTGCCAGTAGTACGGCAGGTATTCAGCCCCAGCATTTT.

This clone was observed a few times. The rearrangement joins TRBV6-9 to TRBJ2-2, with 7 bases lining up with TRBD1. The CDR3 has 16 residues. Trimming removed 0 bases from V and 4 bases from J; junction bases left unmatched: 5. CDR1 and CDR2 (germline): MNHGY, SVAAGI. DNA for the CDR3: TGTGCCAGCAGTTATTCCCCGACAGGGTGCACCGGGGAGCTGTTTTTT. It yields the protein CASSYSPTGCTGELFF.

This clone was counted once. The chain links TRBV7-3 to TRBJ2-3; 8 nucleotides match TRBD2. Trimming at V came to 4 bases and at J to 4 bases, leaving 4 bases not matched to a gene. The germline gives CDR1 SGHTA, CDR2 FQGTGA. The CDR3 contains 14 residues. This chain's CDR3 is CASSSLADPDTQYF. In DNA form, the CDR3 reads TGTGCCAGCAGCTCACTAGCGGACCCAGATACGCAGTATTTT.

The genes are TRBV19 and TRBJ2-1, with no clear D. CDR3 length: 13 amino acids. Trimming shortened V by 5 bases and J by 7 bases, and 12 bases separated the two germline ends. The germline gives CDR1 LNHDA, CDR2 SQIVND (reference sequence). For the CDR3, the DNA is TGTGCCAGTAGTTCCGGTAGCCCAAATGAGCAGTTCTTC. Translation gives CASSSGSPNEQFF.

The chain uses TRBV9 and TRBJ2-1, with 7 bases lining up with TRBD2. There are 15 residues in the CDR3. Germline V lookup: CDR1 SGDLS, CDR2 YYNGEE. Trimming at V came to 3 bases and at J to 9 bases, leaving 12 bases not matched to a gene. The CDR3 DNA reads as TGTGCCAGCAGCGGTAGCGGGTCCGCGAGGGGTGAGCAGTTCTTC. Translated: CASSGSGSARGEQFF.

V usage is TRBV18 and J usage is TRBJ1-2; 8 nucleotides match TRBD1. Germline assignment: CDR1 KGHSH and CDR2 LQKENI. The CDR3 runs to 16 residues. The J segment lost 8 bases and the V segment lost 0 bases, leaving 11 bases of the junction unmatched. Here the CDR3 DNA reads TGTGCCAGCTCACCACCGGTGTCGGACAGGGCTCAAGGCTACACCTTC. Encoded protein: CASSPPVSDRAQGYTF.

V usage is TRBV10-3 and J usage is TRBJ1-4, with 12 positions matching TRBD1. CDR1 is ENHRY, CDR2 SYGVKD, per germline. The trim removed 5 bases at V and 8 bases at J, leaving 6 bases unmatched. CDR3 length: 15 residues. CDR3 sequence: CAISSGTGGHEKLFF. In DNA, the CDR3 is TGTGCCATCAGTTCCGGGACAGGGGGCCACGAAAAACTGTTTTTT.